The rows below give T cell receptor beta chains drawn from one sample of a study of blood T cell repertoires in COVID-19. Only in-frame clones appear in the TCRdb table, and some are missing; sequencing was by immunoSEQ multiplex PCR. The sample includes approximately 380,000 clones, roughly nine tenths seen only once; the top ten take more than 0.85%. Sequencing used PBMCs or T cells enriched from blood (not recorded which). Source of these receptors: a woman in her thirties or forties who had been exposed to COVID-19. The CDR3 runs from the conserved cysteine through the conserved F or W. A D gene is named only where the DNA matches it firmly. Size is omitted from some rows. Given values are once, few, many or a class for expanded clones.

d_call	j_call	clone_size	v_call	cdr3_nt	cdr3_aa
TRBD1	TRBJ1-2	.	TRBV5-1	TGCGCCAGCAGCGTGTTAACCGGGACAGCCTCGGGCTATGGCTACACCTTC	CASSVLTGTASGYGYTF
.	TRBJ1-1	.	TRBV12-3/TRBV12-4	TGTGCCAGCAGTAGGAGGGTAGGCACTGAAGCTTTCTTT	CASSRRVGTEAFF
.	TRBJ1-2	once	TRBV5-1	TGCGCCAGCAGCTTGGCCAGGGGAGGGGCGAATAACTATGGCTACACCTTC	CASSLARGGANNYGYTF
TRBD1	TRBJ2-5	.	TRBV20-1	TGCAGTGCTAGTAGACTGACAGGGGGGGTAGCGGAGACCCAGTACTTC	CSASRLTGGVAETQYF
.	TRBJ2-1	.	TRBV30	TGTGCCTGGAGTGTACGGGGGATTCGGTACAATGAGCAGTTCTTC	CAWSVRGIRYNEQFF
.	TRBJ1-2	.	TRBV7-9	TGTGCCAGCAGCTTGACAGTCCTTAACTATGGCTACACCTTC	CASSLTVLNYGYTF
.	TRBJ2-5	.	TRBV6-2/TRBV6-3	TGTGCCAGCAGTTACAGGCGGGTCCAAGAGACCCAGTACTTC	CASSYRRVQETQYF
.	TRBJ1-1	once	TRBV7-2	TGTGCCAGCAGCTTAACTTTCTTTCAGAACACTGAAGCTTTCTTT	CASSLTFFQNTEAFF
.	TRBJ1-1	.	TRBV5-4	TGTGCCAGCAGCCCTCGTTTACAGGGTTTGAACACTGAAGCTTTCTTT	CASSPRLQGLNTEAFF
.	TRBJ1-1	.	TRBV7-2	TGTGCCAGCAGCCTCAGGTGGAACACTGAAGCTTTCTTT	CASSLRWNTEAFF
.	TRBJ1-5	.	TRBV10-3	TGTGCCATCAGTGGTAGTGGTAGCAATCAGCCCCAGCATTTT	CAISGSGSNQPQHF
.	TRBJ1-1	few	TRBV2	TGTGCCAGCAGGGCGGGGATTTCGGTGGAAGCTTTCTTT	CASRAGISVEAFF
TRBD1	TRBJ1-3	.	TRBV6-5	TGTGCCAGCAGCCAGGGGGCTGAAAACACCATATATTTT	CASSQGAENTIYF
TRBD2	TRBJ2-7	.	TRBV5-8	TGTGCCAGCAGCTCGAACGGGGGGGATACCTACGAGCAGTACTTC	CASSSNGGDTYEQYF
TRBD2	TRBJ2-7	.	TRBV5-4	TGTGCCAGCAAAAGGACTAGCGGGGACCATTCCGAGCAGTACTTC	CASKRTSGDHSEQYF
TRBD1	TRBJ2-7	.	TRBV5-6	TGTGCCAGCAGCTCTCCGACAGGGGGGGTCTACGAGCAGTACTTC	CASSSPTGGVYEQYF
TRBD1	TRBJ2-3	.	TRBV9	TGTGCCAGCAGCGTAGGGACAGGGGCGGGCACAGATACGCAGTATTTT	CASSVGTGAGTDTQYF
TRBD1	TRBJ1-2	.	TRBV4-1	TGCGCCAGCAGCCAAGATGACCCTGGGACAGGGGGCTACACCTTC	CASSQDDPGTGGYTF
.	TRBJ1-1	.	TRBV18	TGTGCCAGCTCACCCCGGGGCGGGAGCGAAGCTTTCTTT	CASSPRGGSEAFF
.	TRBJ2-7	.	TRBV3-1/TRBV3-2	TGTGCCAGCAGCCATGGAGGATACGAGCAGTACTTC	CASSHGGYEQYF
.	TRBJ1-5	.	TRBV6-2/TRBV6-3	TGTGCCAGCAGTTACTCGATAGCAGGGGTTACGAATCAGCCCCAGCATTTT	CASSYSIAGVTNQPQHF
.	TRBJ1-4	.	TRBV4-2	TGTGCCAGCAGCCCGGAGTTGGATGAAAAACTGTTTTTT	CASSPELDEKLFF
TRBD2	TRBJ2-5	.	TRBV14	TGTGCCAGCAGCCTCATTCCGGGACTAGCGGAAGAGACCCAGTACTTC	CASSLIPGLAEETQYF
.	TRBJ1-3	.	TRBV12-3/TRBV12-4	TGTGCCAGCACCCCCTTCACAGGAAACACCATATATTTT	CASTPFTGNTIYF
.	TRBJ2-2	few	TRBV30	TGTGCCTGGAGTGTATCCGCGAACACCGGGGAGCTGTTTTTT	CAWSVSANTGELFF
.	TRBJ2-3	.	TRBV7-3	TGTGCCAGCAGCTTTTCTAGCACAGATACGCAGTATTTT	CASSFSSTDTQYF
TRBD1	TRBJ1-2	.	TRBV19	TGTGCCACGGCCAAACAGGGGAAGGGCATGGGGGGCTACACCTTC	CATAKQGKGMGGYTF
TRBD2	TRBJ2-1	.	TRBV5-4	TGTGCCAGCAGCTTGGCGGTAACTAGCGACTCAAGATACAATGAGCAGTTCTTC	CASSLAVTSDSRYNEQFF
TRBD1	TRBJ1-4	.	TRBV2	TGTGCCAGCAGTGAAGCGCTTCTGGGGACAGGTAGTATGTCAAATGAAAAACTGTTTTTT	CASSEALLGTGSMSNEKLFF
TRBD2	TRBJ2-5	.	TRBV9	TGTGCCAGCAGCGTAGAAGTTGGGCTAGCGGAAGAGACCCAGTACTTC	CASSVEVGLAEETQYF
.	TRBJ1-6	.	TRBV5-1	TGCGCCAGCAGCCCGAGACCGGGAGATAGCTCCTATAATTCACCCCTCCACTTT	CASSPRPGDSSYNSPLHF
TRBD1	TRBJ1-1	.	TRBV18	TGTGCCAGCTCACCACCTAACAGGGGATTGAACACTGAAGCTTTCTTT	CASSPPNRGLNTEAFF
.	TRBJ2-7	.	TRBV27	TGTGCCAGCAGTTTATGGGGAGACGAGCAGTACTTC	CASSLWGDEQYF
.	TRBJ1-2	once	TRBV30	TGTGCCTGGACACCACTCTATGGCTACACCTTC	CAWTPLYGYTF
TRBD1	TRBJ2-1	.	TRBV5-4	TGTGCCAGCAGGATCGGGACAGATTACAATGAGCAGTTCTTC	CASRIGTDYNEQFF
.	TRBJ1-2	once	TRBV5-6	TGTGCCAGCAGCGACAGGAATTATGGCTACACCTTC	CASSDRNYGYTF
TRBD1	TRBJ1-6	once	TRBV7-9	TGTGCCAGCAGCTTTGGGGACAGAAATAATTCACCCCTCCACTTT	CASSFGDRNNSPLHF
.	TRBJ1-1	.	TRBV3-1/TRBV3-2	TGTGCCAGCAGCCAAGTTCCGTTGGGGGGGACGAACACTGAAGCTTTCTTT	CASSQVPLGGTNTEAFF
TRBD2	TRBJ2-5	.	TRBV2	TGTGCCAGCAGCATACTACCATCCACCAGACTAGCGGGGGCCCAAGAGACCCAGTACTTC	CASSILPSTRLAGAQETQYF
.	TRBJ1-1	.	TRBV24-1	TGTGCCACCAGTGATTTGAATAGGGGCCGCCCCTTGAACACTGAAGCTTTCTTT	CATSDLNRGRPLNTEAFF
TRBD2	TRBJ2-2	.	TRBV6-4	TGTGCCAGCAGGACTAGCGGGAGGGCCTACACCGGGGAGCTGTTTTTT	CASRTSGRAYTGELFF
.	TRBJ2-7	.	TRBV12-5	TGTGCTAGTGGTTTTAAGGCGGGGAGCACCTACGAGCAGTACTTC	CASGFKAGSTYEQYF
TRBD1	TRBJ2-7	.	TRBV29-1	TGCAGCGTTGAAGGGACAGGGAGCTCCTACGAGCAGTACTTC	CSVEGTGSSYEQYF
TRBD1	TRBJ2-7	.	TRBV11-3	TGTGCCAGCAGCTTAACACAGGGGGGTTACGAGCAGTACTTC	CASSLTQGGYEQYF
.	TRBJ2-7	.	TRBV20-1	TGCAGTGCTAGTATCGCACAGGATGGCGAGCAGTACTTC	CSASIAQDGEQYF
TRBD2	TRBJ2-1	.	TRBV7-9	TGTGCCAGCAGCCGGGGGGAGGGAGGCAATGAGCAGTTCTTC	CASSRGEGGNEQFF